This T cell receptor (beta chain) is drawn from a study of T-cell memory formation after mild COVID-19. The CDR3 is made up of 16 amino acids. Per germline, CDR1 MNHEY and CDR2 SVGAGI. Trimming left V 2 bases short and J 6 bases short, with 20 bases between. Remarks on this clonotype: Its matching antigen is unknown.

General study findings and limits: Cross-reactive memory seemingly joined, as some responding clones were found in pre-infection memory.

MiXCR, applied by TCRdb to the 5' RACE reads, yields one record per CDR3 protein. The top ten clones hold around 4.8% of a sample with 120,000 or so distinct CDR3 sequences, over 15% of them seen once. The sequenced sample consisted of PBMCs or a T cell subset sorted from them (not recorded which). This receptor was identified in a man aged 18 to 30 who had mild COVID-19 (a few samples of this study predate the infection). Cell type and time point are not known. The chain carries TRBV6-5 and TRBJ2-7; D possibly matches TRBD1 or TRBD2 (5 bases each). This CDR3 reads CASSYRRRLRGVEQYF. The CDR3 region has the DNA TGTGCCAGCAGTTACAGACGGCGACTGCGAGGGGTCGAGCAGTACTTC.